The clone carrying this T cell receptor (beta chain) qualifies as medium-sized. Antigen specificity is unknown. Libraries were prepared by immunoSEQ multiplex PCR; TCRdb keeps only in-frame clonotypes and omits some of them. This table holds 70,000 or so clones, 83% found once. Germline-derived CDR1 and CDR2 are SGHTA and FQGTGA. The CDR3 length is 15 residues. The V segment lost 2 bases and the J segment 2 bases; nucleotides outside the gene matches: 5. This sample was included in a study of T cell responses to AZD1222 COVID-19 vaccine. The study, taken as a whole, reports: Two doses of AZD1222 preceded a rise in Spike-specific TCR breadth and depth. The donors showed a predominance of white British ancestry and of females, with possible underestimation of clonal diversity. The repertoires were collected only after the peak T cell response.

The J gene is TRBJ1-2, the V gene TRBV7-3; 7 bases fit TRBD1. The sequence came from an adult who received the AZD1222 COVID-19 vaccine. Sequencing used peripheral blood, obtained 28 days after the second AZD1222 dose. CDR3 in amino acids: CASSLLPTGNYGYTF. The CDR3, as DNA: TGTGCCAGCAGCTTACTCCCGACAGGGAACTATGGCTACACCTTC. Based on the CDR3 plus reference TRBV7-3 and TRBJ1-2, the full variable domain is GAGVSQTPSNKVTEKGKYVELRCDPISGHTALYWYRQSLGQGPEFLIYFQGTGAADDSGLPNDRFFAVRPEGSVSTLKIQRTERGDSAVYLCASSLLPTGNYGYTFGSGTRLTVV.